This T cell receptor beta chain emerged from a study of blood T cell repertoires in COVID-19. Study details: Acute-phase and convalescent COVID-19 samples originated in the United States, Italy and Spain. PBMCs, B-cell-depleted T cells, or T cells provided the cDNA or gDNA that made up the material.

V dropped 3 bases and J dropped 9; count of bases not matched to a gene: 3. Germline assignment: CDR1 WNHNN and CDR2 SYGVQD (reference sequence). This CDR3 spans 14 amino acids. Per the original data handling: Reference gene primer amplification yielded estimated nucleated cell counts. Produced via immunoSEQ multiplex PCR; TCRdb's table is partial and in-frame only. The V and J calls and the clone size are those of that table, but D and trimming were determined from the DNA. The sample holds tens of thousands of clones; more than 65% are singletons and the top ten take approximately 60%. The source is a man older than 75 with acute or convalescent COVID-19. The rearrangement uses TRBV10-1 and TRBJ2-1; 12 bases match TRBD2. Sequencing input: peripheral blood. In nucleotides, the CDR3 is TGCGCCAGCAGTGACCCTAGCGGGAGGGGTGAGCAGTTCTTC. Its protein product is CASSDPSGRGEQFF.